These 29 T cell receptor beta chains were sequenced from one sample in a study of blood T cell repertoires in COVID-19. Sequencing used immunoSEQ multiplex PCR; TCRdb keeps in-frame clones, though not all of them. The sample has around 100,000 clones; nearly 90% are singletons. Sequencing input: peripheral blood. These receptors all come from a woman in her sixties with acute or convalescent COVID-19.

The chain carries TRBV6-1 and TRBJ1-2; 7 bases are a match to TRBD1. This CDR3 is 12 amino acids long. Trimming took 6 bases from V and 6 from J; bases not matched to a gene: 4. The V gene's germline CDR1 is MNHNS and CDR2 SASEGT. As DNA, the CDR3 is TGTGCCAGCAGACAGGGGACGGATGGCTACACCTTC. It is translated as CASRQGTDGYTF.

This chain connects TRBV12-3 or TRBV12-4 to TRBJ2-5, with D uncertain. V lost 2 bases and J 5 bases, leaving 9 bases between the germline ends. The CDR3 length is 13 residues. The CDR3, as DNA: TGTGCCAGCAGTTTATCAGGTCTCGAGACCCAGTACTTC. It yields the protein CASSLSGLETQYF.

The chain uses TRBV4-1 and TRBJ2-7, with a possible D match to TRBD2 (6 bases). This CDR3 has 20 amino acids. The V gene's germline CDR1 is MGHRA and CDR2 YSYEKL. The ends were cut back, 5 bases at V and 4 bases at J, with 33 bases in the middle. DNA for the CDR3: TGCGCCAGCAGCAGGGAGGCCCCGGACATAACTTCAACGAAAAGGTACGAGCAGTACGTC. Residues: CASSREAPDITSTKRYEQYV.

The chain uses TRBV19 and TRBJ2-1; TRBD2 matches 7 bases. The V gene end was trimmed by 6 bases and the J gene end by 11 bases; junction bases not matched to a gene: 7. The CDR3 sequence is 12 residues long. Germline V CDR1 and CDR2: LNHDA, SQIVND (reference sequence). The CDR3 is CASSDRLAQQFF. The CDR3 DNA sequence: TGTGCCAGTAGCGACCGACTAGCTCAGCAGTTCTTC.

This clone was seen once. V usage is TRBV24-1 and J usage is TRBJ2-3; 9 nucleotides align to TRBD2. Unmatched junction bases numbered 4, after V lost 4 bases and J lost 3 bases. This CDR3 has 15 residues. Germline assignment: CDR1 KGHDR and CDR2 SFDVKD. The DNA of the CDR3 is TGTGCCACCAGTGACCGTAGCGGGAGAACAGATACGCAGTATTTT. This encodes CATSDRSGRTDTQYF.

V gene TRBV10-3 combines with J gene TRBJ2-1, with 7 bases lining up with TRBD1. V was clipped by 6 bases and J by 6 bases; unmatched bases: 2. CDR1 and CDR2 (germline): ENHRY, SYGVKD. The CDR3 length is 12 residues. CDR3 in amino acids: CAIRGQLNEQFF. CDR3 DNA sequence: TGTGCCATCAGGGGACAGCTCAATGAGCAGTTCTTC.

The chain couples TRBV18 to TRBJ1-1; possibly TRBD1 for D (6 bases). Germline V CDR1 and CDR2: KGHSH, LQKENI. Deletions cut 8 bases from V and 5 bases from J, with 18 bases between. This CDR3 region has 14 residues. The CDR3 bases are TGTGCCAGCGTGGGACGGGGTCAGGGGACTGAAGCTTTCTTT. This encodes CASVGRGQGTEAFF.

The chain combines TRBV3-1 (or the pseudogene TRBV3-2) with TRBJ2-5; 7 bases agree with TRBD2. The CDR3 sequence is 16 residues long. The ends lost 4 bases at V and 1 base at J; junction bases unmatched: 9. Germline CDR1 and CDR2: LGHDT and YNNKEL (reference sequence). DNA of the CDR3: TGTGCCAGCAGCCGAGTGGGGGGGAGCCGCCAAGAGACCCAGTACTTC. This sequence encodes CASSRVGGSRQETQYF.

The chain has TRBV2 and TRBJ2-2; TRBD2 agrees at 10 bases. This CDR3 is built from 16 residues. Unmatched junction bases numbered 3, after V lost 4 bases and J lost 1 base. CDR1 and CDR2 from the germline V gene are SNHLY and FYNNEI. Here the CDR3 DNA reads TGTGCCAGCAGTGCCCTAGCGGGAGTGAACACCGGGGAGCTGTTTTTT. Translated, it gives CASSALAGVNTGELFF.

CDR3 in DNA: TGTGCCAGCAGCGCCAGCGGGAGAGAGACCCAGTACTTC. Protein sequence: CASSASGRETQYF. The chain links TRBV7-3 to TRBJ2-5; TRBD2 agrees at 8 bases. The CDR3 is made up of 13 amino acids. Germline V lookup: CDR1 SGHTA, CDR2 FQGTGA. V lost 5 bases, J lost 4 bases, and 3 bases stayed unmatched.

This clone was observed a few times. This sequence joins TRBV3-1 (or the pseudogene TRBV3-2) and TRBJ2-2; 7 bases are a match to TRBD2. Germline V gene sequence: CDR1 LGHDT, CDR2 YNNKEL (reference sequence). The CDR3 spans 16 residues. With V trimmed by 4 bases and J by 0 bases, 5 bases remained unmatched. The DNA of the CDR3 is TGTGCCAGCAGCCTATCGGGAGGACCGAACACCGGGGAGCTGTTTTTT. This sequence encodes CASSLSGGPNTGELFF.

V usage is TRBV5-1 and J usage is TRBJ1-3; D is perhaps TRBD1 (5 bases). The V end was cut by 0 bases, the J end by 2 bases, with 12 bases between. CDR1 is SGHRS and CDR2 is YFSETQ in the germline V gene. The CDR3 is 16 residues long. CDR3 residues: CASSLASGGAGNTIYF. The CDR3 DNA reads as TGCGCCAGCAGCTTGGCGTCAGGAGGGGCTGGAAACACCATATATTTT. The full variable domain, its missing parts supplied by reference TRBV5-1 and TRBJ1-3, is KAGVTQTPRYLIKTRGQQVTLSCSPISGHRSVSWYQQTPGQGLQFLFEYFSETQRNKGNFPGRFSGRQFSNSRSEMNVSTLELGDSALYLCASSLASGGAGNTIYFGEGSWLTVV.

The chain uses TRBV10-3 and TRBJ2-7; 11 positions match TRBD2. In germline, CDR1 is ENHRY, CDR2 SYGVKD. The CDR3 has 13 amino acids. V trimming: 7 bases; J trimming: 12 bases; junction bases outside the gene matches: 11. The DNA for the CDR3 is TGTGCCATCAAATCAGGGACTAGCGGCCCGGGGTACTTC. This codes for CAIKSGTSGPGYF.

The gene calls are TRBV6-5 and TRBJ1-6, with a weak D call TRBD1 (5 bases). The CDR3 extends over 14 amino acids. Germline CDR1 MNHEY, CDR2 SVGAGI. V was shortened by 0 bases and J by 6 bases, with 6 bases between the two germline ends. The DNA for the CDR3 is TGTGCCAGCAGTTACTCTGACAGTAATTCACCCCTCCACTTT. This sequence encodes CASSYSDSNSPLHF.

The J gene is TRBJ2-1, the V gene TRBV2, with TRBD2 as a possible D gene (6 bases). Trimming removed 5 bases from V and 0 bases from J, with 11 bases in between. CDR3 length: 15 residues. Per germline, CDR1 SNHLY and CDR2 FYNNEI. CDR3 in DNA: TGTGCCAGCAGTTCTGGGCGGGGCTCCTACAATGAGCAGTTCTTC. Translating gives CASSSGRGSYNEQFF.

This sequence joins TRBV5-4 and TRBJ2-5; D gene unclear. Germline values: CDR1 SGHNT, CDR2 YYREEE (reference sequence). The V end lost 0 bases, the J end lost 0 bases, and 6 bases lay between the germline ends. CDR3 length equals 14 residues. The CDR3 region is CASSLGRNQETQYF. For the CDR3, the DNA is TGTGCCAGCAGCTTGGGGCGGAACCAAGAGACCCAGTACTTC.

The chain combines TRBV3-1 (or the pseudogene TRBV3-2) with TRBJ1-1, with TRBD1 matching over 7 bases. Per germline, CDR1 LGHDT and CDR2 YNNKEL (reference sequence). The CDR3 is 15 amino acids. After removal of 7 bases from V and 6 bases from J, the junction contained 14 bases not matched to a gene. CDR3 bases: TGTGCCAGCATTCCTAGACAGGGTAATTGGGCTGAAGCTTTCTTT. Its protein product is CASIPRQGNWAEAFF.

The J gene is TRBJ2-1, the V gene TRBV3-1 (or the pseudogene TRBV3-2); 7 nucleotides align to TRBD1. CDR1 is LGHDT, CDR2 YNNKEL, per germline (reference sequence). The CDR3 runs 14 residues. The junction had 9 bases not matched to a gene; V was cut back by 4 bases and J by 9 bases. The CDR3 is CASSPGTVSSEQFF. CDR3 coding DNA: TGTGCCAGCAGCCCCGGGACAGTAAGCAGTGAGCAGTTCTTC.

The chain combines TRBV24-1 with TRBJ1-5; D is possibly TRBD1 (5 bases). Per the germline V gene, CDR1 is KGHDR and CDR2 is SFDVKD. Trimming removed 9 bases at V and 3 bases at J, with 14 bases between. This CDR3 contains 14 residues. The CDR3 loop is CATRSGGFNQPQHF. The CDR3 nucleotides are TGTGCCACCCGGAGTGGGGGGTTCAATCAGCCCCAGCATTTT.

The chain combines TRBV9 with TRBJ1-5, with D unclear. CDR1 SGDLS and CDR2 YYNGEE come from the germline V gene. CDR3 length: 14 residues. The V and J ends lost 0 bases and 4 bases respectively, with 8 bases between them. CDR3 sequence reads: CASSVGGSNQPQHF. In DNA form, the CDR3 reads TGTGCCAGCAGCGTAGGAGGCAGTAATCAGCCCCAGCATTTT. Complete variable domain (other parts from reference TRBV9 and TRBJ1-5): DSGVTQTPKHLITATGQRVTLRCSPRSGDLSVYWYQQSLDQGLQFLIQYYNGEERAKGNILERFSAQQFPDLHSELNLSSLELGDSALYFCASSVGGSNQPQHFGDGTRLSIL.

The chain combines TRBV5-1 with TRBJ1-1; weak D call: TRBD1 (5 bases). CDR1 SGHRS and CDR2 YFSETQ come from the germline V gene. The CDR3 runs 14 residues. V lost 7 bases and J lost 1, with 14 bases in between. CDR3 sequence: CASGRGDWNTEAFF. Written as DNA, the CDR3 is TGCGCCAGCGGCCGGGGGGACTGGAACACTGAAGCTTTCTTT.

This clone was counted a single time. The V call is TRBV3-1 (or the pseudogene TRBV3-2), the J call TRBJ1-2, with no clear D. Trimming cost V 0 bases and J 3 bases, with 8 bases left between them. The CDR3 extends over 14 amino acids. The germline CDR1 and CDR2 sequences are LGHDT and YNNKEL (reference sequence). This chain's CDR3 is CASSQESPDYGYTF. The CDR3 DNA reads as TGTGCCAGCAGCCAAGAGAGTCCTGACTATGGCTACACCTTC.

A word on this clone: Sequence at one end of the junction differs from germline and may be a read error. The chain has TRBV6-6 and TRBJ1-5; tentative D call: TRBD1 (5 bases). CDR3 length: 13 amino acids. In germline, CDR1 is MNHNY, CDR2 SVGAGI (reference sequence). The CDR3, as DNA: TGTGCCAGCAGTCCCGGGAGGGTCAGGGAGGAGAGGTTT. This gives the protein CASSPGRVREERF.

The gene calls are TRBV19 and TRBJ2-5; D remains ambiguous. This CDR3 region has 15 residues. CDR1 and CDR2 (germline): LNHDA, SQIVND (reference sequence). The V end was cut by 6 bases, the J end by 2 bases, with 16 bases between. This CDR3 is CASRESDLDQETQYF. The CDR3 bases are TGTGCCAGTAGGGAGTCTGACCTGGATCAAGAGACCCAGTACTTC.

With respect to this clone: The germline gene is not matched at one end of the junction; a read error may be the cause. This chain joins TRBV7-3 and TRBJ2-2; weak D call: TRBD1 (5 bases). This CDR3 is built from 16 residues. Germline CDR1 reads SGHTA; CDR2 reads FQGTGA. CDR3 region: CASSLQGRVNNGELFF. The CDR3 DNA is TGTGCCAGCAGCTTACAAGGCAGGGTGAACAACGGGGAGCTGTTTTTT.

The chain recombines TRBV6-1 with TRBJ2-6, with 7 bases aligning to TRBD2. The CDR3 is made up of 17 amino acids. Trimming at V came to 0 bases and at J to 2 bases, leaving 4 bases not matched to a gene. From germline, CDR1 is MNHNS and CDR2 SASEGT. The CDR3 nucleotides are TGTGCCAGCAGTGAAGCTTGGGGGGGGACTGGGGCCAACGTCCTGACTTTC. Encoded protein: CASSEAWGGTGANVLTF.

Points on this clone: This sample includes further DNA sequences coding for the same CDR3. CDR3 loop: CASSPGTGRYGYTF. Written as DNA, the CDR3 is TGTGCCAGCAGCCCCGGGACAGGACGTTATGGCTACACCTTC. This chain joins TRBV28 and TRBJ1-2; TRBD1 aligns across 8 bases. The germline CDR1 and CDR2 sequences are MDHEN and SYDVKM. J was trimmed by 5 bases and V by 6 bases; bases with no gene match: 8. The CDR3 spans 14 residues.

Comment on this clone: At one end, the junction sequence differs from germline, possibly due to a read error. The rearrangement joins TRBV30 to TRBJ2-2; TRBD2 matches 8 bases. Germline V lookup: CDR1 GTSNPN, CDR2 SVGIG (reference sequence). The CDR3 length is 14 residues. CDR3 sequence: CAWSGSSRTGELFF. The CDR3, as DNA: TGTGCGTGGAGCGGGAGCAGTCGCACCGGGGAGCTGTTTTTT.

The chain links TRBV19 to TRBJ2-6; maybe TRBD2 (5 bases). CDR1 LNHDA and CDR2 SQIVND come from the germline V gene (reference sequence). Deletions cut 3 bases from V and 1 base from J, with 10 bases between. The CDR3 consists of 16 residues. CDR3 sequence reads: CASSMRAASGANVLTF. CDR3 in DNA: TGTGCCAGTAGTATGCGGGCGGCATCTGGGGCCAACGTCCTGACTTTC.